This T cell receptor (beta chain) was documented in a study of blood T cell repertoires in COVID-19. Study information: PBMCs, B-cell-depleted T cells, or T cells provided the cDNA or gDNA that made up the material.

Trimming cost V 2 bases and J 8 bases, with 15 bases left between them. CDR3 length equals 14 residues. The V gene's germline CDR1 is LNHDA and CDR2 SQIVND (reference sequence). Original methodology: Reference gene primer amplification gave nucleated cell count estimates. Clones were read by immunoSEQ multiplex PCR, and TCRdb kept only the in-frame ones, dropping some. V and J calls and clone size come straight from that table; D and trimming were deduced from the DNA. The table lists some 17,000 clones, approximately 86% of them singletons. The sample taken for sequencing was peripheral blood. The chain links TRBV19 to TRBJ2-5; tentative D call: TRBD2 (6 bases). The receptor was isolated from a man aged 45-65 years with active COVID-19. The CDR3 sequence: CASSIKEGRYTQYF. As DNA, the CDR3 is TGTGCCAGTAGTATAAAGGAGGGGAGGTATACCCAGTACTTC.